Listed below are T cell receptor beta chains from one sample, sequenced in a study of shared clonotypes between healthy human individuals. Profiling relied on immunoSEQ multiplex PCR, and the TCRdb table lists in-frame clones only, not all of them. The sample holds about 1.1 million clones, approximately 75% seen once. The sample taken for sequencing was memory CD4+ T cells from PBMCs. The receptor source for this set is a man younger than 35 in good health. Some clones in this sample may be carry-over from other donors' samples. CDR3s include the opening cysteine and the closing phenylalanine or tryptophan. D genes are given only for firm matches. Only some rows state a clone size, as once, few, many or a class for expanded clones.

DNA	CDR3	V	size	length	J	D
TGTGCCAGCAACCTGGTGGGGACTGAAGCTTTCTTT	CASNLVGTEAFF	TRBV6-6	NA	12	TRBJ1-1	NA
TGTGCCAGCAGCTCGGGGACTAGCGGGAGGGTACGCGGCACAGATACGCAGTATTTT	CASSSGTSGRVRGTDTQYF	TRBV7-8	NA	19	TRBJ2-3	TRBD2
TGTGCCAGCAGTCGAGGGACGAACACTGAAGCTTTCTTT	CASSRGTNTEAFF	TRBV25-1	few	13	TRBJ1-1	NA
TGTGCCAGCAGCTTGGTAGTTGGAGACACTGAAGCTTTCTTT	CASSLVVGDTEAFF	TRBV5-4	NA	14	TRBJ1-1	NA
TGTGCCAGCAGCTTCCATGGAGATACCGGGGAGCTGTTTTTT	CASSFHGDTGELFF	TRBV7-9	few	14	TRBJ2-2	NA
TGTGCCAGCAGGACAGGAAGAGCCAAAAACATTCAGTACTTC	CASRTGRAKNIQYF	TRBV28	many	14	TRBJ2-4	NA
TGTGCCAGCAGTGAAGAGCGGGGGGGGGAGCAGTACTTC	CASSEERGGEQYF	TRBV6-4	NA	13	TRBJ2-7	TRBD2
TGCAGCGTAAGAGGGCCACTAGAAGGAAAACTGTTTTTT	CSVRGPLEGKLFF	TRBV29-1	NA	13	TRBJ1-4	NA
TGTGCCAGCAGCTTATATGAGGGAAACACCGGGGAGCTGTTTTTT	CASSLYEGNTGELFF	TRBV7-9	NA	15	TRBJ2-2	NA
TGTGCCAGCAGCCCCGAACCGTCAATGAGTGAATTCTTC	CASSPEPSMSEFF	TRBV6-6	NA	13	TRBJ2-1	NA
TGTGCCAGCAGCCCCGGCCGGGGACAGATATCCTACGAGCAGTACTTC	CASSPGRGQISYEQYF	TRBV7-2	NA	16	TRBJ2-7	TRBD1
TGCGCCAGCAGCCAAGATAGGAACAATGGGGCCTATGGCTACACCTTC	CASSQDRNNGAYGYTF	TRBV4-1	once	16	TRBJ1-2	NA
TGTGCCAGCAGCCCAAGAGGAGACGGAGACACCGGGGAGCTGTTTTTT	CASSPRGDGDTGELFF	TRBV9	NA	16	TRBJ2-2	NA
TGTGCCAGCACCTCCGGGGGGGGTCATCAGCCCCAGCATTTT	CASTSGGGHQPQHF	TRBV5-8	NA	14	TRBJ1-5	NA
TGTGCCAGTAGTTACAGGGCTAACTATGGCTACACCTTC	CASSYRANYGYTF	TRBV19	NA	13	TRBJ1-2	NA
TGCGCCAGCAGCCAAACAGGGGATCAGCCCCAGCATTTT	CASSQTGDQPQHF	TRBV5-1	NA	13	TRBJ1-5	TRBD1
TGTGCCAGCCACTCCACCGGGACAGGGGCTGGAAACACCATATATTTT	CASHSTGTGAGNTIYF	TRBV28	NA	16	TRBJ1-3	TRBD1
TGTGCCAGCTCACCACCGGGATCTGGGGCCAACGTCCTGACTTTC	CASSPPGSGANVLTF	TRBV18	NA	15	TRBJ2-6	NA
TGTGCCAGCAGTGGGACAGCTAACTATGGCTACACCTTC	CASSGTANYGYTF	TRBV6-1	medium-sized	13	TRBJ1-2	NA
TGTGCCAGGAGCCTAGATACTCACTACGAGCAGTACTTC	CARSLDTHYEQYF	TRBV27	few	13	TRBJ2-7	NA
TGTGCCAGCACGGTCCTAGCCCCGTTCTTC	CASTVLAPFF	TRBV2	NA	10	TRBJ2-1	NA
TGTGCCAGCAGCTTTATGTCAGGGGGGTTAGCGGCTCCTTACGAGCAGTACTTC	CASSFMSGGLAAPYEQYF	TRBV5-4	NA	18	TRBJ2-7	NA
TGTGCCAGCAGCCAGGCCGGGTTCGGAAACACCATATATTTT	CASSQAGFGNTIYF	TRBV7-2	NA	14	TRBJ1-3	NA
TGTGCCAGCAGCTTACTGGCTAGCGGGAGGGCCGGGGAGCTGTTTTTT	CASSLLASGRAGELFF	TRBV7-2	once	16	TRBJ2-2	TRBD2
TGTGCCAGCTCACCCACCCGGGACAGGGCCCAAGAGACCCAGTACTTC	CASSPTRDRAQETQYF	TRBV18	NA	16	TRBJ2-5	TRBD1
TGTGCCATCAGCCCCTACGAGGGGGTAGAGGGCTACACCTTC	CAISPYEGVEGYTF	TRBV10-3	NA	14	TRBJ1-2	NA
TGTGCCAGCAGCCTGTCTGGACTGTTGAACACTGAAGCTTTCTTT	CASSLSGLLNTEAFF	TRBV9	NA	15	TRBJ1-1	NA
TGTGCCAGCAGCGGACAAGGCGAGCAGTACTTC	CASSGQGEQYF	TRBV9	NA	11	TRBJ2-7	NA
TGTGCCAGCAGTCAACCTCCATTCGGCTACACCTTC	CASSQPPFGYTF	TRBV28	NA	12	TRBJ1-2	NA
TGTGCCAGCAGCGGCGGACCAAACCCGAACACTGAAGCTTTCTTT	CASSGGPNPNTEAFF	TRBV9	once	15	TRBJ1-1	NA
TGTGCCAGCAGCCTTCGGACTAGCGGATACACAGATACGCAGTATTTT	CASSLRTSGYTDTQYF	TRBV5-4	NA	16	TRBJ2-3	TRBD2
TGTGCCAGCACCGGGGGAGGTCTGAAGACCCAGTACTTC	CASTGGGLKTQYF	TRBV6-1	NA	13	TRBJ2-5	NA
TGCGCCAGCAGGGGAAACAGGGAAGGCTACAATGAGCAGTTCTTC	CASRGNREGYNEQFF	TRBV5-1	once	15	TRBJ2-1	NA
TGTGCCAGCTCGGGAGGGGCCGGCGGTGGCTACACCTTC	CASSGGAGGGYTF	TRBV5-6	many	13	TRBJ1-2	NA
TGTGCCAGCAGCGACCCAGAATGGAGCGAAAAACTGTTTTTT	CASSDPEWSEKLFF	TRBV6-5	NA	14	TRBJ1-4	NA
TGTGCCAGCAGTTTAGCCGGGGAAAGAAGCGAGCAGTACTTC	CASSLAGERSEQYF	TRBV28	once	14	TRBJ2-7	NA
NA	CASSVAPGTATYEQYF	TRBV9	NA	16	TRBJ2-7	NA
TGTGCCAGTAGTGCCAGACAGGGTTTCTCCGGGGAGCAGTACTTC	CASSARQGFSGEQYF	TRBV19	NA	15	TRBJ2-7	TRBD1
TGTGCCAGCAGCGACGTGAGCGGGAGTGGAGGAGATACGCAGTATTTT	CASSDVSGSGGDTQYF	TRBV7-2	NA	16	TRBJ2-3	TRBD2
TGCGCCAGCACCCGAACCATGGGGGGCTATGGCTACACCTTC	CASTRTMGGYGYTF	TRBV4-3	NA	14	TRBJ1-2	NA
TGTGCCAGCAGCAGGGGGGGGGACCTAGCCAAAAACATTCAGTACTTC	CASSRGGDLAKNIQYF	TRBV5-4	many	16	TRBJ2-4	NA
TGTGCCAGCAGCTTAAGGAGGATACGGGGAGAGACCCAGTACTTC	CASSLRRIRGETQYF	TRBV11-2	NA	15	TRBJ2-5	NA